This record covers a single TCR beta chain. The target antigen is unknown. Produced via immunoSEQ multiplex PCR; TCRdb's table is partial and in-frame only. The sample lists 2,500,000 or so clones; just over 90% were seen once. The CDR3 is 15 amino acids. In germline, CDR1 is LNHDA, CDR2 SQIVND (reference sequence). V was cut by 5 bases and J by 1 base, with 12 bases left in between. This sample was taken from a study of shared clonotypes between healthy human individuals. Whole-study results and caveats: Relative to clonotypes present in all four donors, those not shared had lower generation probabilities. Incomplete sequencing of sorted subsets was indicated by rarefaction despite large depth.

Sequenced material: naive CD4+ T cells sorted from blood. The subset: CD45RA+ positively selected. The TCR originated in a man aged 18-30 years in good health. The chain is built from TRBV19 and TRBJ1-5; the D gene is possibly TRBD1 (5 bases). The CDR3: CASSVGQLSNQPQHF. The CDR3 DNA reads TGTGCCAGTAGTGTTGGACAACTAAGCAATCAGCCCCAGCATTTT.